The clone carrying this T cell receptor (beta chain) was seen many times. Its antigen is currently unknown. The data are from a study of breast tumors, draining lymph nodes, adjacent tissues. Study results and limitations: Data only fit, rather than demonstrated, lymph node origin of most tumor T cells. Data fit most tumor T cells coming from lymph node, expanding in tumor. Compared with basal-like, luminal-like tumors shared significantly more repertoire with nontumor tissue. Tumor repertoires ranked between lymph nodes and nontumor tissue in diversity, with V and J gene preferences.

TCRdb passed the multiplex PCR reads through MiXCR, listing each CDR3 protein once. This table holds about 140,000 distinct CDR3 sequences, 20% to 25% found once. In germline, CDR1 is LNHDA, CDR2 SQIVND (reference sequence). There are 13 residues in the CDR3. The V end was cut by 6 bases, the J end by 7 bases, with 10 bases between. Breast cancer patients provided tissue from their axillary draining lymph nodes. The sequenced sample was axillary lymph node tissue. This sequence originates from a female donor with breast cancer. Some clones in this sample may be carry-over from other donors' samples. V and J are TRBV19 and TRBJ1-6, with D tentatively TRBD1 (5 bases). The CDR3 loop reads CASRVTENSPLHF. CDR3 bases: TGTGCCAGTAGGGTGACAGAGAATTCACCCCTCCACTTT.